The source of this TCR beta chain is a study of shared clonotypes between healthy human individuals. Original handling: Because ImmunoSEQ provided only junction sequences with no quality scores, the filtering differed. Libraries were prepared by immunoSEQ multiplex PCR; TCRdb keeps only in-frame clonotypes and omits some of them. V and J calls and clone size are copied from that table; D and trimming were computed from the DNA. Among roughly 410,000 clones, 96% were seen once, and the ten largest hold about 0.32%. As concerns this clone: Its target is unknown.

Study observations and caveats: The authors sampled blood alone, and tissue repertoires likely differ. Although depth was large, rarefaction showed that sequencing of the sorted subsets was incomplete. An anticipated effect of sequencing depth on clonotype sharing among donors was recognized.

Germline V lookup: CDR1 WSHSY, CDR2 SAAADI. Losses at the gene ends were 3 bases for V and 5 bases for J; bases not matched to a gene: 6. CDR3 length equals 16 residues. The receptor's source is a man younger than 45 in good health. Sequenced: memory CD8+ T cells sorted from blood. Indicated subset: CD45RO+ cells pooled with CCR7-negative TemRA cells. The V and J genes are TRBV10-2 and TRBJ2-2; the match to TRBD1 covers 10 bases. The CDR3 nucleotides read TGCGCCAGCAGTGACCCGGGACAGGGGAGGACCGGGGAGCTGTTTTTT. It translates to CASSDPGQGRTGELFF.